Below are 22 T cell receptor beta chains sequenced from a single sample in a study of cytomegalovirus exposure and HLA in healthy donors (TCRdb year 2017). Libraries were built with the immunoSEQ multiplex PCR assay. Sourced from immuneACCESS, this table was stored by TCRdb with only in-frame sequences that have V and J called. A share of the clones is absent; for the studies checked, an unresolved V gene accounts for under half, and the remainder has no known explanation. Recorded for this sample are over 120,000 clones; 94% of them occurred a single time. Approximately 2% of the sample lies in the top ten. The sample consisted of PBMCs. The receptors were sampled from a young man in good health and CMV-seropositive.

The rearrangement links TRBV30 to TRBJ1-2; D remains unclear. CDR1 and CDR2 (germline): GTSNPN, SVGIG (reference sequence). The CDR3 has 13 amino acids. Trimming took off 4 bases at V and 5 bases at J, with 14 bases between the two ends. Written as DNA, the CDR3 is TGTGCCTGGAACCCCGGGAGTTCTTATGGCTACACCTTC. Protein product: CAWNPGSSYGYTF.

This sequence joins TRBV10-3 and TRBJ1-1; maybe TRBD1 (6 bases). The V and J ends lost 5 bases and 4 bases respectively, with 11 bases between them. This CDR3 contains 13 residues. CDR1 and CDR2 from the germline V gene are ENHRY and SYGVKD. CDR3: CAISRQEATEAFF. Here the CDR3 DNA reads TGTGCCATCAGTAGACAGGAGGCCACTGAAGCTTTCTTT.

The CDR3 protein is CASTIQRRGPEAFF. The DNA of the CDR3 is TGTGCCAGCACCATACAGAGGAGGGGCCCTGAAGCTTTCTTT. The chain recombines TRBV5-6 with TRBJ1-1; weak D call: TRBD1 (5 bases). The CDR3 spans 14 residues. The ends were cut back, 6 bases at V and 6 bases at J, with 18 bases in the middle. Germline values: CDR1 SGHDT, CDR2 YYEEEE.

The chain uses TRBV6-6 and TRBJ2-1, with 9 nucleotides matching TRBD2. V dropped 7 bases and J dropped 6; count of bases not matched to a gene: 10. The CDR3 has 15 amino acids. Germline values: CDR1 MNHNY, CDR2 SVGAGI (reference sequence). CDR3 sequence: CASTKPGGGVNEQFF. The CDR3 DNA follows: TGTGCCAGCACTAAACCGGGCGGGGGGGTCAATGAGCAGTTCTTC.

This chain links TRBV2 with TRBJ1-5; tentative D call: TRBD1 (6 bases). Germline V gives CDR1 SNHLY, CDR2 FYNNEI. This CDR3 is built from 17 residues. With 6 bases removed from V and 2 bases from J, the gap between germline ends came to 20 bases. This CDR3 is CASRQSAGARGNQPQHF. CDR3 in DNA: TGTGCCAGCAGGCAGTCGGCAGGGGCGAGGGGCAATCAGCCCCAGCATTTT.

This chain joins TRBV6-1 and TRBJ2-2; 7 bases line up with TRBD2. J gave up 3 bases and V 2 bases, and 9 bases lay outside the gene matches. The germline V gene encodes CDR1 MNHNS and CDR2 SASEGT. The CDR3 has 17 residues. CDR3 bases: TGTGCCAGCAGTGAAATGGGGAGGGTGCCTTACACCGGGGAGCTGTTTTTT. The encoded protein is CASSEMGRVPYTGELFF.

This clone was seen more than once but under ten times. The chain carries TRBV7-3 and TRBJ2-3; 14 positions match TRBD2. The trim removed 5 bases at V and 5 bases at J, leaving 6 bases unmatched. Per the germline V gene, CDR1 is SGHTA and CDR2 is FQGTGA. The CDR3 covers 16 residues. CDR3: CASSQGLAGDVDTQYF. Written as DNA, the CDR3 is TGTGCCAGCAGCCAGGGACTAGCGGGAGATGTAGATACGCAGTATTTT.

The DNA of the CDR3 is TGTGCCAGCAGCCCTAGTGGCGAGCAGTACTTC. It encodes CASSPSGEQYF. The chain links TRBV11-2 to TRBJ2-7; unclear D gene. V shed 5 bases and J shed 6 bases, with 8 bases lying between them. CDR3 size: 11 residues. Germline V gene sequence: CDR1 SGHAT, CDR2 FQNNGV.

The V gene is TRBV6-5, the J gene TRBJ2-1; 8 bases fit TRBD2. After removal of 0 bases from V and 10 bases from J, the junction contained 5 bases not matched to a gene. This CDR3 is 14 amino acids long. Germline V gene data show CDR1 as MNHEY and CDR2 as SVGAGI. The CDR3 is CASSYSLAGDEQFF. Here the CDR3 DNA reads TGTGCCAGCAGTTACTCGCTAGCGGGCGACGAGCAGTTCTTC.

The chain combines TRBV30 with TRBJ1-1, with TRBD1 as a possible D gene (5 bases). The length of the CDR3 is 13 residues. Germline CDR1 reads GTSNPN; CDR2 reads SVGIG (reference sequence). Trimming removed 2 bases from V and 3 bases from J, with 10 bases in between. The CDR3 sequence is CAWSRQRHTEAFF. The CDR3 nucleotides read TGTGCCTGGAGTCGACAGAGACACACTGAAGCTTTCTTT. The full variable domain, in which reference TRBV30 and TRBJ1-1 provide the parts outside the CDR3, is SQTIHQWPATLVQPVGSPLSLECTVEGTSNPNLYWYRQAAGRGLQLLFYSVGIGQISSEVPQNLSASRPQDRQFILSSKKLLLSDSGFYLCAWSRQRHTEAFFGQGTRLTVV.

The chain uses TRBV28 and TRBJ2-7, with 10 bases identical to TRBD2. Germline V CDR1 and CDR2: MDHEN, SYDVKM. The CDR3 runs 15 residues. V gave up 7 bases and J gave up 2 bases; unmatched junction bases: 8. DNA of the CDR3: TGTGCCAGCACCCTAGCGGGAGAGATACCCTACGAGCAGTACTTC. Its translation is CASTLAGEIPYEQYF. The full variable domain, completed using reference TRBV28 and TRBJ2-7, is DVKVTQSSRYLVKRTGEKVFLECVQDMDHENMFWYRQDPGLGLRLIYFSYDVKMKEKGDIPEGYSVSREKKERFSLILESASTNQTSMYLCASTLAGEIPYEQYFGPGTRLTVT.

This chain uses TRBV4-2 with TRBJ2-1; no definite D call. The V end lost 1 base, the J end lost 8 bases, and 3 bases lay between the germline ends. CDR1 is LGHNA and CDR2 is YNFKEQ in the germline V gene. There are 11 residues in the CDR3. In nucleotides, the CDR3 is TGTGCCAGCAGCCAAGTAGATGAGCAGTTCTTC. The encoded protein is CASSQVDEQFF.

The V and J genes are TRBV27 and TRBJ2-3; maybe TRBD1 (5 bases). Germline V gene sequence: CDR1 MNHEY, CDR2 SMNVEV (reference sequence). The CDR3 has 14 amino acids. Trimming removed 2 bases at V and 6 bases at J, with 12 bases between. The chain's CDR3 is CASSLAPRADTQYF. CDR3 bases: TGTGCCAGCAGTTTAGCCCCCAGGGCCGATACGCAGTATTTT.

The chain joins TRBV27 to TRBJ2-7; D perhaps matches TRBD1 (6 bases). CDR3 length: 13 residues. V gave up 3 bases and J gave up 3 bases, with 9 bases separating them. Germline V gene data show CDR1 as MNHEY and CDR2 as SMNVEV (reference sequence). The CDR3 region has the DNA TGTGCCAGCAGTTTTGGGGGCGGCTACGAGCAGTACTTC. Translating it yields CASSFGGGYEQYF.

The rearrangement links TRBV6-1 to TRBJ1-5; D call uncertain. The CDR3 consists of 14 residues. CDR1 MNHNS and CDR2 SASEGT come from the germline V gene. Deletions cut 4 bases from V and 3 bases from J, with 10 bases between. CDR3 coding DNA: TGTGCCAGCAGTGCCTCCGGGAACAATCAGCCCCAGCATTTT. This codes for CASSASGNNQPQHF.

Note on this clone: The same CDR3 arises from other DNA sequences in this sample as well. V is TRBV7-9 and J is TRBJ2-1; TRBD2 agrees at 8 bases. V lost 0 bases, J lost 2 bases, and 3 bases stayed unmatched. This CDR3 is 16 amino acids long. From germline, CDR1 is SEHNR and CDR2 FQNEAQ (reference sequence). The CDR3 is CASSLALAGTYNEQFF. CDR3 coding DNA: TGTGCCAGCAGCTTAGCCCTAGCGGGTACCTACAATGAGCAGTTCTTC.

Here the CDR3 reads CASRAAVYEQYF. CDR3 sequence (DNA): TGTGCCAGCAGAGCGGCGGTCTACGAGCAGTACTTC. The rearrangement links TRBV2 to TRBJ2-7; perhaps TRBD2 as D (5 bases). V was trimmed by 6 bases and J by 3 bases, leaving 9 bases between them. CDR1 is SNHLY and CDR2 is FYNNEI in the germline V gene. The CDR3 runs 12 residues.

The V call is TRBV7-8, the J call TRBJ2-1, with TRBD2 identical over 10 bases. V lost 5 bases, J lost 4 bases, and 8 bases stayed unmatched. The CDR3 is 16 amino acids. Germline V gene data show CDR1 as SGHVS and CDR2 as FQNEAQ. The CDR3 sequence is CASSQLGTSEYNEQFF. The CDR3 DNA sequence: TGTGCCAGCAGCCAACTAGGGACTAGCGAATACAATGAGCAGTTCTTC.

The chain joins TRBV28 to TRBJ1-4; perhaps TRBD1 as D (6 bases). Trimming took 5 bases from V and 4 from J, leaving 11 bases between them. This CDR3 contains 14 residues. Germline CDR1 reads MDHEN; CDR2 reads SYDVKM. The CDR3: CASSRGGGNEKLFF. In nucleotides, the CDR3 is TGTGCCAGCAGTCGGGGAGGGGGTAATGAAAAACTGTTTTTT.

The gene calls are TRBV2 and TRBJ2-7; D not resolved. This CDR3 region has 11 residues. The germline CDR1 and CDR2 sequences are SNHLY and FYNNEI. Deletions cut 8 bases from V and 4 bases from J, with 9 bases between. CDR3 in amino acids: CASRFGYEQYF. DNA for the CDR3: TGTGCCAGCCGGTTCGGGTACGAGCAGTACTTC.

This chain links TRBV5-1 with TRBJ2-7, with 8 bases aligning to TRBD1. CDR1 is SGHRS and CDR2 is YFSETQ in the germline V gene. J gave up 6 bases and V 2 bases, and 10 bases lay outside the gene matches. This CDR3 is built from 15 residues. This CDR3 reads CASSFKGTGGAEQYF. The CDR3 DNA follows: TGCGCCAGCAGCTTTAAGGGGACAGGAGGCGCCGAGCAGTACTTC. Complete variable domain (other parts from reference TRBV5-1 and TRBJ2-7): KAGVTQTPRYLIKTRGQQVTLSCSPISGHRSVSWYQQTPGQGLQFLFEYFSETQRNKGNFPGRFSGRQFSNSRSEMNVSTLELGDSALYLCASSFKGTGGAEQYFGPGTRLTVT.

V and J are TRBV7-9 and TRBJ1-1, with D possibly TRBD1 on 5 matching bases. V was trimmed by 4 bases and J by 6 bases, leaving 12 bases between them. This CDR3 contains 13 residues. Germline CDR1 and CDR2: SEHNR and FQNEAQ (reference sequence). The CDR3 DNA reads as TGTGCCAGCAGCTCTCGACCGGGGGCTGAAGCTTTCTTT. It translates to CASSSRPGAEAFF.